Sequencing of this T cell receptor (beta chain) was carried out in a study of T-cell memory formation after mild COVID-19. The wider study: Across donors, TCR clusters were largely donor specific. Findings and limits, study-wide: Cross-reactive memory appears to have joined, as suggested by some responding clones showing up in pre-infection memory. The SARS-CoV-2 specificity of second-wave clones reaching peak at day 37 remained unverified.

Only a few counts were recorded for this clonotype. Its antigen is still unknown. Constant-segment primers served in 5'RACE that generated TCR alpha and TCR beta cDNA libraries bearing sample barcodes and UMIs. TCRdb processed the 5' RACE reads anew with MiXCR; each CDR3 protein has one entry. The profile shows about 400,000 distinct CDR3 sequences, 20% to 30% of them singletons. V was clipped by 6 bases and J by 0 bases, with 9 bases between them. CDR3 length: 15 residues. The clonotype comes from an adult woman who had mild COVID-19 (a few samples of this study predate the infection). Cell type and time point are not known. Sequenced input: PBMCs or a T cell subset sorted from them (not recorded which). This chain uses TRBV12-3 or TRBV12-4 with TRBJ2-6; D unclear. The CDR3 DNA sequence: TGTGCCAGCAGCCTCGCTAACTCTGGGGCCAACGTCCTGACTTTC. Translating it yields CASSLANSGANVLTF.